The clone carrying this T cell receptor (beta chain) was seen a few times. This sample was taken from a study of human T cells and chemical hapten exposure. From the RACE reads, TCRdb called clonotypes with MiXCR, one entry per CDR3 protein. The sample consists of around 69,000 distinct CDR3 sequences, about 8.5% of them appearing once. Described time point: patch test 2, 6 weeks after DPC sensitization. Described treatment: therapeutic diphenylcyclopropenone sensitization with weekly scalp DPC. Germline V lookup: CDR1 LGHDT, CDR2 YNNKEL (reference sequence). This CDR3 has 16 amino acids. The V end was cut by 0 bases, the J end by 6 bases, with 15 bases between.

This sample comprised whole blood, obtained in connection with sensitization to the hapten diphenylcyclopropenone (DPC). The V gene is TRBV3-1, the J gene TRBJ1-5, with D maybe TRBD1 (6 bases). The origin of this receptor is a woman between 50 and 59 years old with alopecia areata. Some clones in this sample may be carry-over from other donors' samples. CDR3 amino acids: CASSQEQGFGGQPQHF. As DNA, the CDR3 is TGTGCCAGCAGCCAAGAACAGGGCTTTGGGGGTCAGCCCCAGCATTTT. The whole variable domain, filled in from reference TRBV3-1 and TRBJ1-5, reads DTAVSQTPKYLVTQMGNDKSIKCEQNLGHDTMYWYKQDSKKFLKIMFSYNNKELIINETVPNRFSPKSPDKAHLNLHINSLELGDSAVYFCASSQEQGFGGQPQHFGDGTRLSIL.